This TCR beta chain comes out of a study of cytomegalovirus exposure and HLA in healthy donors. The donors formed part of the roughly 120-subject validation cohort, distinct from the 666-subject first cohort. This CDR3 spans 11 amino acids. Per the germline V gene, CDR1 is DFQATT and CDR2 is SNEGSKA (reference sequence). This clone was picked up one time. One end of the junction varies from germline; a read error may be responsible. Profiling relied on immunoSEQ multiplex PCR, and the TCRdb table lists in-frame clones only, not all of them. The sample includes a few hundred thousand clones, approximately 83% of them seen just once.

This chain links TRBV20-1 with TRBJ1-1, with D uncertain. The receptor was derived from a woman aged 25-40 years in good health and CMV-seropositive. Sequencing was carried out using PBMCs. CDR3 in DNA: TGCAGTGCTGGAGAAAACACTGAAGCTTTCTTT. Translated, it gives CSAGENTEAFF.